The present T cell receptor beta chain was sequenced within a study of blood T cell repertoires in COVID-19. Study in general: The analysed material was cDNA or gDNA that came from T cells, B-cell-depleted T cells, or PBMCs.

V was clipped by 4 bases and J by 4 bases; unmatched bases: 9. The CDR3 is 15 residues long. Germline V CDR1 and CDR2: LGHNA, YSLEER. As handled by the study authors: It was from reference gene primer amplification that nucleated cell counts were estimated. Here immunoSEQ multiplex PCR was the method, and the copy in TCRdb shows in-frame clones only, minus some. Clone size and V and J calls were adopted from that table, with D and trimming inferred from the DNA. The table lists about 150,000 clones, roughly four fifths of them singletons. Source material: peripheral blood. This chain connects TRBV4-3 to TRBJ1-2; the match to TRBD1 covers 7 bases. This receptor was identified in an elderly man with acute or convalescent COVID-19. The CDR3, as DNA: TGCGCCAGCAGCCCGGCGGGACAGACGATCTATGGCTACACCTTC. It specifies CASSPAGQTIYGYTF.